This TCR beta chain is from a study of cytomegalovirus exposure and HLA in healthy donors (dated by TCRdb to about 2017). Broadly, across the study: In an earlier analysis of approximately 500 of the donors, around 300 Gb of sequence data and some 100 million unique TCR beta sequences from about 190 million T cells were reported. Donor age, sex, ethnicity and CMV serostatus were collected together with the repertoire data. HLA typing included class I and class II loci at four-digit resolution. The study aimed to test whether signatures of past pathogen exposure could be identified by cataloging public T cell receptors. A later genetic analysis took genome-wide SNP genotypes for about three fifths of the 666 donors and used that subset as a discovery cohort. The number of donors typed differed by locus, with about 629-640 for A, B, C, DRB1 and DQB1, more than 500 for DQA1, 600 to 610 for DPA1, and around 450 for DPB1. In a later analysis, previously published TCR beta repertoires from several hundred donors were re-analyzed and high-resolution HLA genotyping was added so that TCR occurrence patterns could be studied. About five DR-DQ haplotypes were handled as single units for association and clustering because linkage in the cohort was strong. An earlier analysis of some 500 of the donors used high-throughput TCR beta sequencing to judge whether each TCR beta V gene segment behaved as functional or pseudogenic. Every repertoire in the discovery cohort had been generated on one and the same sequencing platform. An early release that covered about 600 HLA-typed donors contained around 300 gigabases of sequencing data and around 85 million unique TCR sequences. Using immunosequencing, the study profiled T cell repertoires from around 680 subjects and related those repertoires to cytomegalovirus serostatus. Along with the approximately 700-subject first cohort, a separate validation cohort of over 90 different subjects was used. The later analysis used no new phenotypic data to find candidate immune exposures, relying instead on TCR beta sequences and their occurrence across donors. High-throughput TCR immunosequencing, statistical association of individual TCRs with disease status, and machine learning were combined to predict cytomegalovirus infection status. On average, about 200,000 unique TCR beta nucleotide sequences were sequenced per donor among a few hundred genotyped donors of the cohort, with about 17% of those sequences being non-productive. Of the approximately 400 genotyped donors, approximately 83% fell in the genetic ancestry cluster associated with self-reported Caucasian donors.

Overall study outcomes, separate from this receptor: Most TCR sequences were observed very rarely across donors, whereas some public TCRs were present in many individuals. In a later analysis, several top co-occurrence clusters were reported to appear linked to parvovirus B19, influenza, CMV and Epstein-Barr virus. The authors suggested that the approach could potentially be generalized to other disease states and immunological phenotypes. Cytomegalovirus status was reported to be diagnosed by the classifier with high specificity and sensitivity in both the original and validation cohorts. In an earlier analysis of a few hundred of the donors, most TCR beta V segments were observed in productive rearrangements about 87% or about 30% of the time, broadly matching IMGT annotations. In this cohort, only TCR beta chains were sequenced, and detectable features were limited by the absence of alpha or paired-chain data. A later analysis found that HLA-associated TCR beta chains were more clonally expanded and had lower generation probabilities than equally common non-associated chains. A later genetic analysis associated a missense DCLRE1C variant with V-gene and J-gene trimming of TCR beta chains, and an independent cohort replicated the association. Linkage disequilibrium might explain the correlated functional status among segregating V segments, but an unknown experimental factor could not be excluded. A few of the identified cytomegalovirus-associated TCR beta chains were confirmed in vitro to be specific for cytomegalovirus antigens. In the study, 150 to 200 TCR beta chains were listed as associated with cytomegalovirus. A cluster of highly shared sequence variants was judged likely to be a technical artifact of the sequencing pipeline. According to a later analysis, most CMV-associated TCR beta chains appeared to be HLA-restricted, and the HLA associations seemed to be driven largely by CMV exposure. Some IMGT-functional V segments, including TRBV6-2 and TRBV6-3, could not be told apart with the 87-base-pair reads, so those segments were excluded. Compared with the approximately 720-donor mean, donors in an Asian-associated ancestry cluster had fewer N-insertions in productive TCRs, according to a later genetic analysis. A further reported finding was that TCR beta sequences accurately predicted the HLA-A and HLA-B alleles for most subjects in the first cohort. Roughly uniform sequencing depth across donors was assumed in presence/absence analyses, although this assumption may not hold. At a false discovery rate of 0.05, a later analysis linked 16,000 or so TCR beta sequences to specific HLA alleles. Because counts were too low, roughly 16 rarely observed V segments, including chromosome 9 orphons, were excluded from the earlier analysis of several hundred of the donors. CMV serostatus was the only immune exposure information available for the cohort. Strong co-occurrence of HLA alleles, especially DR and DQ, made assigning TCR associations to individual alleles difficult. Because some donors lacked HLA typing at each locus, the association tests relied only on the typed subset. According to a later analysis, TCR association rates differed among HLA loci, with DRB1 alleles showing the most associated TCRs and HLA-C alleles showing the fewest.

The CDR3 holds 18 amino acids from the cysteine to the phenylalanine. The kept DNA is CDR3 alone, 54 bases in frame from the first base. The CDR1 and CDR2 encoded by the germline V gene are SGHTA and FQGNSA. Trimming removed 4 bases from V and 8 bases from J, leaving 24 bases between the germline ends. In its sample, this clone was seen a few times. No antigen is known for it. Nothing much larger sits one base from this clone, and base qualities are not available. In total, approximately 690 healthy bone marrow donors made up the cohort. All cohort members were sampled while nominally healthy, although unrecorded immune exposures were likely present. The donor tested CMV seronegative, placing the donor among the 350 or so seronegative members of the cohort. A peripheral blood sample was provided by each donor, and peripheral blood mononuclear cells were used for TCR beta sequencing. Genomic DNA extraction from the blood cell samples was performed with the Qiagen DNeasy Blood Extraction Kit.

The method was the immunoSEQ multiplex PCR assay. For the multiplex PCR, a mixture combining 60 forward primers for TCR Vbeta segments and 13 reverse primers for TCR Jbeta segments was used. A multiplex PCR assay on genomic DNA amplified the CDR3 region of rearranged TCR beta genes. Amplified TCR beta libraries were sequenced as 87-base-pair reads on the Illumina HiSeq System. The authors' analysis ran thus. In a later analysis, roughly 80 million unique TCR beta chains were counted across the roughly 670 repertoires, and approximately 9.9 million of these chains were shared by at least two donors. A nearest-neighbor algorithm error-corrected the raw reads and collapsed the reads into unique sequences, merging closely related sequences to remove PCR and sequencing errors. To assign V, D and J gene segments, CDR3 sequences were aligned to IMGT reference sequences. For a sequence to be retained, at least a six-nucleotide match to both a V gene segment and a J gene segment was required. Rearrangements were classified as productive when the CDR3 lacked stop codons and remained in frame with V and J, and all other rearrangements were classified as non-productive. CDR3 was defined by IMGT convention, running from the second conserved V-encoded cysteine to the conserved J-encoded phenylalanine. The earlier analysis of a few hundred of the donors excluded any sequence lacking an unambiguous match to a single V gene segment. In an earlier analysis of several hundred of the donors, V segments were called functional above 56.7% productive rearrangements and were called segregating when the between-donor standard deviation exceeded 5%. A statistical classification framework was built for diagnosing cytomegalovirus status from the catalog of TCR beta chain sequences. V and J gene assignment, in a later analysis, came from comparing TCR nucleotide sequences with IMGT/GENE-DB human TR gene sequences. In a later analysis, CDR3 sequences and most-parsimonious VDJ recombination scenarios were assigned using the TCRdist pipeline. In a later analysis, each TCR beta chain was defined by its CDR3 amino acid sequence together with its V-gene family, and reads without a unique V-gene family were excluded. To address suspected cross-contamination and a sequencing artifact, a later analysis removed approximately 600 highly shared, low-generation-probability nucleotide sequences. A later analysis calculated a clonal expansion index for each public chain from normalized within-repertoire ranks of inferred template counts. Generation probabilities in a later analysis came from a VDJ recombination model fitted to out-of-frame rearrangements, and those results were checked against IGoR. A later analysis scored TCR-TCR, TCR-HLA and TCR-CMV co-occurrence with hypergeometric tests, applying a repertoire-size bias correction to TCR pairs. To estimate false discovery rates, a later analysis permuted the HLA or CMV assignments 20 times. A later analysis grouped co-occurring TCRs with DBSCAN, adding TCRdist sequence similarity when clustering within HLA-allele-positive subsets. For co-occurrence clustering, repertoires with fewer than 30,000 or more than 120,000 public chains were excluded, along with five repertoires with anomalous nucleotide sharing. Not all clones reach the TCRdb copy of this immuneACCESS table, which keeps in-frame sequences only. Checked studies attribute under half of the gap to unresolved V genes and leave the rest unexplained. V and J calls and clone size follow that table, whereas D and trimming were derived from the DNA. Within this sample are around 67,000 clones, with about two thirds of them counted one time only. The ten largest make up 2% to 2.5% of the sample.

This sequence was found in a woman aged 30 to 39 in good health and CMV-seronegative. The chain is assembled from TRBV7-2 and TRBJ1-6, and the D gene may be TRBD1, 5 bases matching. The specimen was PBMCs. The CDR3 protein is CASSSYPPSRARDSPLHF. The DNA reads as follows: TGTGCCAGCAGCTCCTACCCACCAAGCAGGGCCCGGGATTCACCCCTCCACTTT.